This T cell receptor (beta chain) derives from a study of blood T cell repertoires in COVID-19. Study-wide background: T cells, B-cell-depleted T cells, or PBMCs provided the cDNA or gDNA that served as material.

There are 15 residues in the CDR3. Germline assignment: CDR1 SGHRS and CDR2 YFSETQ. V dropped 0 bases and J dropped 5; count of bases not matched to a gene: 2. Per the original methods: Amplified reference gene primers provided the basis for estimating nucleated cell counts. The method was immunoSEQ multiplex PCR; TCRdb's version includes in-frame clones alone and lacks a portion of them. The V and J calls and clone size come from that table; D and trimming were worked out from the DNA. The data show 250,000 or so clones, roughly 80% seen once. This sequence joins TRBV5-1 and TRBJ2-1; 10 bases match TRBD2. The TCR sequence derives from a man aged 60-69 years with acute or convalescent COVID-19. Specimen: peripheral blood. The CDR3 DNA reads TGCGCCAGCAGCTTGGTTCTAGCGGGAGACAATGAGCAGTTCTTC. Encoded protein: CASSLVLAGDNEQFF.